These 23 T cell receptor beta chains share one sample of origin, sequenced in a study of CD4 T cells in relation to SARS-CoV-2 and coronaviruses. These receptors lack a known antigen. The table came from immunoSEQ multiplex PCR; TCRdb's copy has only in-frame clones and leaves some out. The data show fewer than 45,000 clones, 84% seen once. The sequenced material came from naive CD4+ T cells from PBMCs, cultured in vitro. Subset here: naive CD4+ T cells isolated by negative enrichment. The receptors stem from an adult with COVID-19.

This sequence joins TRBV5-1 and TRBJ2-2; perhaps TRBD1 as D (6 bases). V lost 4 bases, J lost 2 bases, and 15 bases lay in between. This CDR3 spans 16 amino acids. CDR1 is SGHRS and CDR2 is YFSETQ in the germline V gene. The CDR3 DNA reads TGCGCCAGCAGCCCCCCGGGACAAGAAAACACCGGGGAGCTGTTTTTT. Its translation is CASSPPGQENTGELFF.

The V gene is TRBV7-9, the J gene TRBJ2-1; 13 bases match TRBD2. This CDR3 is 16 amino acids long. J was trimmed by 6 bases and V by 5 bases; bases with no gene match: 7. Germline CDR1 and CDR2: SEHNR and FQNEAQ (reference sequence). CDR3 protein: CASSRGTSGISNEQFF. The CDR3 DNA sequence: TGTGCCAGCAGCAGGGGGACTAGCGGGATCAGCAATGAGCAGTTCTTC.

The rearrangement links TRBV5-6 to TRBJ2-1; 9 nucleotides line up with TRBD2. This CDR3 has 16 residues. Germline V gene lookup returns CDR1 SGHDT and CDR2 YYEEEE. The ends lost 4 bases at V and 4 bases at J; junction bases unmatched: 9. The CDR3 here is CASSPLGGRDYNEQFF. In DNA, the CDR3 is TGTGCCAGCAGCCCCCTTGGCGGGAGGGATTACAATGAGCAGTTCTTC.

The chain combines TRBV19 with TRBJ2-7, with a possible D match to TRBD2 (6 bases). Per germline, CDR1 LNHDA and CDR2 SQIVND (reference sequence). CDR3 size: 17 residues. V gave up 6 bases and J gave up 0 bases, with 21 bases separating them. The CDR3 DNA reads TGTGCCAGTAGCGTAACCTCCGCTAGCGCAAACTCCTACGAGCAGTACTTC. Translated: CASSVTSASANSYEQYF.

This chain uses TRBV30 with TRBJ2-2, with 11 bases identical to TRBD2. This CDR3 comprises 15 residues. Germline loops: CDR1 GTSNPN, CDR2 SVGIG (reference sequence). V gave up 3 bases and J gave up 7 bases; unmatched junction bases: 7. The CDR3 spells CAWSGTSGPYGELFF. The DNA of the CDR3 is TGTGCCTGGAGCGGGACTAGCGGACCTTACGGGGAGCTGTTTTTT. Complete variable domain (other parts from reference TRBV30 and TRBJ2-2): SQTIHQWPATLVQPVGSPLSLECTVEGTSNPNLYWYRQAAGRGLQLLFYSVGIGQISSEVPQNLSASRPQDRQFILSSKKLLLSDSGFYLCAWSGTSGPYGELFFGEGSRLTVL.

This chain links TRBV11-1 with TRBJ1-1; 8 bases align to TRBD1. V was pared by 1 base and J by 3 bases, with 1 base of the junction left unmatched. This CDR3 has 14 amino acids. Germline assignment: CDR1 SGHAT and CDR2 FQDESV (reference sequence). The CDR3 nucleotides read TGTGCCAGCAGCTTAGGACAGGGGTACACTGAAGCTTTCTTT. It is translated as CASSLGQGYTEAFF.

The chain couples TRBV5-1 to TRBJ2-7; 7 bases map to TRBD1. Germline V gene data show CDR1 as SGHRS and CDR2 as YFSETQ. V lost 7 bases, J lost 8 bases, and 12 bases stayed unmatched. There are 13 residues in the CDR3. CDR3 residues: CASHTGDRGKQYF. The CDR3 nucleotides read TGCGCCAGCCACACAGGGGATCGTGGAAAGCAGTACTTC.

This chain links TRBV7-9 with TRBJ1-1, with D maybe TRBD1 (6 bases). Germline assignment: CDR1 SEHNR and CDR2 FQNEAQ (reference sequence). The CDR3 spans 13 residues. Trimming pared 3 bases from V and 2 bases from J, leaving 7 bases between. The CDR3 region has the DNA TGTGCCAGCAGCTTCAGGGGCAACACTGAAGCTTTCTTT. Its translation: CASSFRGNTEAFF.

The rearrangement joins TRBV7-3 to TRBJ1-5; D is unresolved. Trimming removed 5 bases at V and 5 bases at J, with 10 bases between. The CDR3 contains 13 residues. Germline V CDR1 and CDR2: SGHTA, FQGTGA. CDR3 protein: CASSIDRDQPQHF. The CDR3 DNA sequence: TGTGCCAGCAGCATAGATCGGGATCAGCCCCAGCATTTT.

The CDR3 sequence is CASSSGLAGKYEQFF. CDR3 nucleotide sequence: TGTGCCAGTAGTTCAGGACTAGCGGGAAAATATGAGCAGTTCTTC. This chain links TRBV19 with TRBJ2-1; 12 positions agree with TRBD2. V shed 5 bases and J 8 bases; nucleotides not matched to a gene: 7. The length of the CDR3 is 15 residues. Germline loops: CDR1 LNHDA, CDR2 SQIVND (reference sequence). The variable domain in full, with the rest retrieved from reference TRBV19 and TRBJ2-1, is DGGITQSPKYLFRKEGQNVTLSCEQNLNHDAMYWYRQDPGQGLRLIYYSQIVNDFQKGDIAEGYSVSREKKESFPLTVTSAQKNPTAFYLCASSSGLAGKYEQFFGPGTRLTVL.

The genes are TRBV5-1 and TRBJ2-2, with 11 nucleotides matching TRBD1. The trim removed 0 bases at V and 3 bases at J, leaving 10 bases unmatched. The CDR3 has 19 residues. CDR1 and CDR2 (germline): SGHRS, YFSETQ. Here the CDR3 reads CASSLEARDRGSYTGELFF. The CDR3 DNA reads TGCGCCAGCAGCTTGGAAGCTCGGGACAGGGGGAGTTACACCGGGGAGCTGTTTTTT.

The J gene is TRBJ2-6, the V gene TRBV4-1; D may match TRBD1 or TRBD2 (5 bases each). The CDR3 runs to 18 residues. Trimming pared 0 bases from V and 0 bases from J, leaving 12 bases between. Germline-derived CDR1 and CDR2 are MGHRA and YSYEKL. CDR3 sequence: CASSQEGAGSSGANVLTF. The CDR3 DNA follows: TGCGCCAGCAGCCAAGAAGGCGCAGGGAGCTCTGGGGCCAACGTCCTGACTTTC.

The chain carries TRBV28 and TRBJ2-7; 9 bases map to TRBD2. This CDR3 is built from 14 residues. V gave up 4 bases and J gave up 2 bases; unmatched junction bases: 3. Germline-derived CDR1 and CDR2 are MDHEN and SYDVKM. The CDR3 loop reads CASSSLAGTYEQYF. The CDR3 bases are TGTGCCAGCAGTTCCCTAGCGGGAACCTACGAGCAGTACTTC.

The chain uses TRBV28 and TRBJ1-2, with D perhaps TRBD1 (6 bases). The CDR3 totals 16 residues. The germline V gene encodes CDR1 MDHEN and CDR2 SYDVKM. Trimming cost V 6 bases and J 5 bases, with 22 bases left between them. CDR3 DNA sequence: TGTGCCAGCAGCCCCCCCGAGTCACAGGGAGGATATGGCTACACCTTC. It specifies CASSPPESQGGYGYTF.

The rearrangement uses TRBV20-1 and TRBJ2-7; D not resolved. The CDR3 has 14 amino acids. CDR1 DFQATT and CDR2 SNEGSKA come from the germline V gene (reference sequence). Deletions cut 3 bases from V and 1 base from J, with 13 bases between. Here the CDR3 reads CSASRDGQSYEQYF. In DNA, the CDR3 is TGCAGTGCTAGTCGAGATGGTCAGTCCTACGAGCAGTACTTC.

The J gene is TRBJ2-7, the V gene TRBV12-3 or TRBV12-4; unclear D gene. The CDR3 runs 11 residues. Deletions cut 5 bases from V and 7 bases from J, with 9 bases between. The CDR3, as DNA: TGTGCCAGCAGTGACCTTGAGGAGCAGTACTTC. It translates to CASSDLEEQYF.

This clone was recorded once. This chain joins TRBV11-2 and TRBJ1-3, with D uncertain. Looked up from germline, CDR1 is SGHAT and CDR2 is FQNNGV. With 6 bases removed from V and 4 bases from J, the gap between germline ends came to 10 bases. The CDR3 is 13 residues long. The DNA for the CDR3 is TGTGCCAGCAGAGAACAGTCCGGAAACACCATATATTTT. This gives the protein CASREQSGNTIYF.

The table lists this clone with a count of one. The J gene is TRBJ2-7, the V gene TRBV4-1; D might be TRBD2 (6 bases). V was shortened by 0 bases and J by 1 base, with 10 bases between the two germline ends. This CDR3 spans 15 amino acids. Germline-derived CDR1 and CDR2 are MGHRA and YSYEKL. The CDR3 is CASSQDPGRSYEQYF. Written as DNA, the CDR3 is TGCGCCAGCAGCCAAGATCCCGGGAGATCCTACGAGCAGTACTTC.

The chain employs TRBV6-5 and TRBJ1-1; 10 nucleotides match TRBD1. The CDR3 consists of 15 residues. Germline loops: CDR1 MNHEY, CDR2 SVGAGI. Losses at the gene ends were 0 bases for V and 4 bases for J; bases not matched to a gene: 2. The CDR3 DNA reads TGTGCCAGCAGTTACTCCAGGACAGGGGGCACTGAAGCTTTCTTT. The encoded protein is CASSYSRTGGTEAFF.

The chain recombines TRBV29-1 with TRBJ2-2, with 11 nucleotides matching TRBD1. The ends lost 0 bases at V and 4 bases at J; junction bases unmatched: 1. Germline assignment: CDR1 SQVTM and CDR2 ANQGSEA. This CDR3 is built from 15 residues. CDR3 residues: CSVEDGTGGTGELFF. DNA of the CDR3: TGCAGCGTTGAAGATGGGACAGGGGGCACCGGGGAGCTGTTTTTT.

The chain joins TRBV11-3 to TRBJ1-3; TRBD1 aligns across 10 bases. The germline CDR1 and CDR2 sequences are SGHNT and YENEEA. The CDR3 length is 15 residues. The trim removed 1 base at V and 8 bases at J, leaving 5 bases unmatched. The CDR3 sequence is CASSLGQGAEDTIYF. The CDR3 coding sequence is TGTGCCAGCAGCTTAGGACAGGGGGCTGAGGACACCATATATTTT.

This sequence joins TRBV6-5 and TRBJ2-6; D ambiguous. Trimming shortened V by 11 bases and J by 0 bases, and 11 bases separated the two germline ends. CDR1 is MNHEY and CDR2 is SVGAGI in the germline V gene. This CDR3 spans 14 amino acids. The CDR3 sequence is CAGNDFSGANVLTF. In DNA form, the CDR3 reads TGTGCCGGTAACGATTTCTCTGGGGCCAACGTCCTGACTTTC.

The V gene is TRBV5-6, the J gene TRBJ2-7; D unresolved. The CDR3 is made up of 12 amino acids. Per germline, CDR1 SGHDT and CDR2 YYEEEE. The V end was cut by 2 bases, the J end by 7 bases, with 10 bases between. The CDR3 nucleotides are TGTGCCAGCAGCTTCCAGACGACAGAGCAGTACTTC. Protein: CASSFQTTEQYF.